The 2 T cell receptor beta chains in this list originate from one sample, sequenced in a study of prognosis after radiotherapy for stage I lung cancer (TCRdb year 2021). This sample was sequenced with an Illumina HiSeq 3000. Two rounds of multiplex PCR were performed to amplify the TCR beta CDR3 region from genomic DNA. In the first round of PCR, primers specific to each TRBV and TRBJ gene were used, and the primer sequences are filed in Chinese patent CN105087789A. TCRdb handled the public reads itself, with Q25 trimming in fastp and clone calling in MiXCR, and kept productive beta chains. Here each entry gathers all rows of one CDR3 protein and keeps the most common genes and DNA. The sample table holds roughly 26,000 distinct CDR3 sequences, of which about 32% were seen once. Roughly 33% of the sample is in the top ten clones. Sequencing used PBMCs, obtained before or after stereotactic body radiation therapy (not recorded which). The origin of the receptors is a donor aged 50 or older with non-small cell lung cancer.

This clonotype was found a few times. The chain recombines TRBV7-2 with TRBJ1-2; 8 nucleotides match TRBD1. The CDR3 runs 15 residues. CDR1 is SGHTA, CDR2 FQGNSA, per germline. Trimming took 3 bases from V and 5 from J; bases not matched to a gene: 8. As DNA, the CDR3 is TGTGCCAGCAGCTTGGGACAGGCCGGTCCTTATGGCTACACCTTC. Protein sequence: CASSLGQAGPYGYTF. Complete variable domain (other parts from reference TRBV7-2 and TRBJ1-2): GAGVSQSPSNKVTEKGKDVELRCDPISGHTALYWYRQSLGQGLEFLIYFQGNSAPDKSGLPSDRFSAERTGGSVSTLTIQRTQQEDSAVYLCASSLGQAGPYGYTFGSGTRLTVV.

This clonotype is hyperexpanded. The gene calls are TRBV28 and TRBJ2-2; weak D call: TRBD1 (5 bases). Germline V CDR1 and CDR2: MDHEN, SYDVKM. The CDR3 is 13 residues long. V gave up 5 bases and J gave up 7 bases, with 11 bases separating them. CDR3 coding DNA: TGTGCCAGCAGTCGAAGGGGTGGCGGGGAGCTGTTTTTT. It encodes CASSRRGGGELFF.